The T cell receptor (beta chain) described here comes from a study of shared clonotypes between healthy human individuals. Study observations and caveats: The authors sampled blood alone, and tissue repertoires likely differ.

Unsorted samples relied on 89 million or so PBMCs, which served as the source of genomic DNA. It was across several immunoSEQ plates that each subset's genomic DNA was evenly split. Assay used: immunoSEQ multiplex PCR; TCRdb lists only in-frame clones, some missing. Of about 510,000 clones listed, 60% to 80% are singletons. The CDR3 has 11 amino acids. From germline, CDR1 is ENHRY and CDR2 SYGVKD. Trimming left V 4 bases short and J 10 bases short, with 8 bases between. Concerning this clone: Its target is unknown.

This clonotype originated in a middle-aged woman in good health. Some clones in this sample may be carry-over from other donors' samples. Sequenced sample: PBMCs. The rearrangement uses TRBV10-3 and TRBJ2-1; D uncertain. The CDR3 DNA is TGTGCCATCAGTGCGGTCGGAGAGCAGTTCTTC. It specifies CAISAVGEQFF.